Listed below are T cell receptor beta chains from one sample, sequenced in a study of control samples from healthy donors and cancer patients. Clones were read by immunoSEQ multiplex PCR, and TCRdb kept only the in-frame ones, dropping some. The sample records 150,000 or so clones, 80% to 90% being singletons. Sequencing was done on a sample of blood. These receptors were obtained from a woman aged 25 to 45 in good health. Each CDR3 is given with its conserved first and last residue. D genes are given only for firm matches. Rows may omit the clone size; those that give it use once, few, many or a size class.

TRBJ2-7,NA,TRBV5-1,NA,TGCGCCAGCAGACACGGAGACAGGCTGAGTGAGCAGTACTTC,CASRHGDRLSEQYF
TRBJ2-2,TRBD2,TRBV7-8,once,TGTGCCAGCAGCTTAGTGTACGAGCGGGAGATAGACGGGGAGCTGTTTTTT,CASSLVYEREIDGELFF
TRBJ2-1,TRBD2,TRBV19,NA,TGTGCCCCTTGGGAGGGTCTGAATACAAGCTCCTACAATGAGCAGTTCTTC,CAPWEGLNTSSYNEQFF
TRBJ1-1,TRBD1,TRBV28,NA,TGTGCCAGCAGTTCCCTGGACAGGGAGGTGAACACTGAAGCTTTCTTT,CASSSLDREVNTEAFF
TRBJ1-2,NA,TRBV6-5,NA,TGTGCCAGCAGTACGACAGTAACTATGGGCTACACCTTC,CASSTTVTMGYTF
TRBJ1-5,NA,TRBV24-1,NA,TGTGCCACCAGTGGAGGGGCGCGGGGTCAGCCCCAGCATTTT,CATSGGARGQPQHF
TRBJ2-1,NA,TRBV5-8,NA,TGTGCCAGCAGCTTGGGGCGTAGCTCCTACAATGAGCAGTTCTTC,CASSLGRSSYNEQFF
TRBJ2-1,TRBD2,TRBV28,NA,TGTGCCAGCAGTGGGACTAGCGGGAGTGTTTACAATGAGCAGTTCTTC,CASSGTSGSVYNEQFF
TRBJ2-1,NA,TRBV5-6,NA,TGTGCCAGCAGCTTGAACAATGAGCAGTTCTTC,CASSLNNEQFF
TRBJ1-2,NA,TRBV2,NA,TGTGCCAGCAGTGAAGCGCCGGCCAGAAACTATGGCTACACCTTC,CASSEAPARNYGYTF
TRBJ2-6,NA,TRBV5-4,NA,TGTGCCAGCAGCGAAAAAGTAGGAGGGGCCAACGTCCTGACTTTC,CASSEKVGGANVLTF
TRBJ1-2,TRBD1,TRBV30,NA,TGTGCCTGGAGTGGAGGGGGCCCTAACTATGGCTACACCTTC,CAWSGGGPNYGYTF
TRBJ1-1,NA,TRBV19,once,TGTGCCAGTAGTGGGCCACGGCGGGACACTGAAGCTTTCTTT,CASSGPRRDTEAFF
TRBJ2-1,NA,TRBV4-1,NA,TGCGCCAGCAGGCCCGACAGCTACAATGAGCAGTTCTTC,CASRPDSYNEQFF